This TCR beta chain was sequenced for a study of cytomegalovirus exposure and HLA in healthy donors (dated by TCRdb to 2015 to 2018). In the study overall: In an earlier analysis of approximately 640 of the donors, approximately 300 Gb of sequence data and 100 million or so unique TCR beta sequences from about 190 million T cells were reported. The study aimed to test whether signatures of past pathogen exposure could be identified by cataloging public T cell receptors. Using immunosequencing, the study profiled T cell repertoires from about 650 subjects and related those repertoires to cytomegalovirus serostatus. The number of donors typed differed by locus, with about 629-640 for A, B, C, DRB1 and DQB1, about 500 for DQA1, under 610 for DPA1, and roughly 450 for DPB1. In addition to the first cohort of several hundred subjects, a separate validation cohort of 120 different subjects was used. Rather than using new phenotypic data, the later analysis identified candidate immune exposures from TCR beta sequences and from how often those sequences occurred across donors. A later genetic analysis took genome-wide SNP genotypes for about 55% of the 666 donors and used that subset as a discovery cohort. A later analysis re-analyzed previously published TCR beta repertoires from 550 to 700 donors and added high-resolution HLA genotyping to study TCR occurrence patterns. The study combined high-throughput TCR immunosequencing, statistical association of individual TCRs with disease status, and machine learning to predict cytomegalovirus infection status. To decide whether each TCR beta V gene segment behaved as functional or pseudogenic, an earlier analysis of 587 of the donors relied on high-throughput TCR beta sequencing. Donor age, sex, ethnicity and CMV serostatus were compiled together with the repertoire data. Class I and class II HLA loci were covered by the typing at four-digit resolution. All discovery cohort repertoires had been generated using a single sequencing platform. Among 300 to 450 genotyped donors of the cohort, an average of around 240,000 unique TCR beta nucleotide sequences were sequenced per donor, roughly 18% of them non-productive. Of the 300 to 500 genotyped donors, 81% were placed in the genetic ancestry cluster associated with self-reported Caucasian donors. Roughly five DR-DQ haplotypes were handled as single units for association and clustering, since linkage in the cohort was strong. An early release that covered several hundred HLA-typed donors contained approximately 290 gigabases of sequencing data and tens of millions of unique TCR sequences.

The method behind the library was the immunoSEQ multiplex PCR assay. For the multiplex PCR, a mixture combining 60 forward primers for TCR Vbeta segments and 13 reverse primers for TCR Jbeta segments was used. The CDR3 region of rearranged TCR beta genes was amplified from genomic DNA by a multiplex PCR assay. On the Illumina HiSeq System, the amplified TCR beta libraries were sequenced as 87-base-pair reads. In the original analysis: A later analysis counted about 76 million unique TCR beta chains across the approximately 700 repertoires, and some 12 million of these chains were shared by at least two donors. A nearest-neighbor algorithm error-corrected the raw reads and collapsed the reads into unique sequences, merging closely related sequences to remove PCR and sequencing errors. V, D and J gene segments were assigned by aligning CDR3 sequences to IMGT reference sequences. For a sequence to be retained, a match of at least six nucleotides was required to both a V gene segment and a J gene segment. A rearrangement counted as productive if the CDR3 had no stop codons and remained in frame with V and J, and every other rearrangement counted as non-productive. CDR3 was defined by IMGT convention, running from the second conserved V-encoded cysteine to the conserved J-encoded phenylalanine. Sequences without an unambiguous match to a single V gene segment were excluded from the earlier analysis of approximately 600 of the donors. In an earlier analysis of 587 of the donors, V segments were called functional above 56.7% productive rearrangements and were called segregating when the between-donor standard deviation exceeded 5%. A statistical classification framework was developed to diagnose cytomegalovirus status using the catalog of TCR beta chain sequences. In a later analysis, TCR nucleotide sequences were compared against IMGT/GENE-DB human TR gene sequences so that V and J genes could be assigned. Using the TCRdist pipeline, a later analysis assigned CDR3 sequences along with most-parsimonious VDJ recombination scenarios. In a later analysis, every TCR beta chain was defined by the combination of its CDR3 amino acid sequence and its V-gene family, and reads without a unique V-gene family were dropped. As a way to deal with suspected cross-contamination and a sequencing artifact, a later analysis dropped 450 to 700 nucleotide sequences that were highly shared and had low generation probability. In a later analysis, a clonal expansion index was calculated for each public chain from normalized within-repertoire ranks of inferred template counts. In a later analysis, generation probabilities were computed using a VDJ recombination model fitted to out-of-frame rearrangements, and the results were checked against IGoR. Hypergeometric tests were used in a later analysis to score TCR-TCR, TCR-HLA and TCR-CMV co-occurrence, with a repertoire-size bias correction applied to the TCR pairs. To estimate false discovery rates, a later analysis permuted the HLA or CMV assignments 20 times. In a later analysis, co-occurring TCRs were grouped with DBSCAN, and TCRdist sequence similarity was added when clustering was performed within HLA-allele-positive subsets. Repertoires with fewer than 30,000 or more than 120,000 public chains were left out of co-occurrence clustering, as were several repertoires with anomalous nucleotide sharing. TCRdb provides this immuneACCESS table in a form limited to in-frame rearrangements. Some clones are lacking; in checked studies, under half of them reflect an unresolved V gene, and why the rest are absent is not known. V, J and clone size derive from that table, while D and trimming were established from the DNA sequence. This sample's clone table shows approximately 110,000 clones. Together, the top ten hold approximately 2% of the sample.

On the study overall, not on this receptor specifically: Because the 87-base-pair reads could not distinguish some IMGT-functional V segments, including TRBV6-2 and TRBV6-3, those segments were excluded. When HLA alleles, especially DR and DQ, strongly co-occurred, attributing TCR associations to individual alleles was difficult. The sequencing pipeline was judged likely to have produced a cluster of highly shared sequence variants as a technical artifact. The classifier was reported to diagnose cytomegalovirus status with high specificity and sensitivity in both the original and validation cohorts. In a later genetic analysis, fewer N-insertions in productive TCRs were reported among donors in an Asian-associated ancestry cluster than the roughly 700-donor mean. The authors suggested that the approach could potentially be generalized to other disease states and immunological phenotypes. In a later analysis, HLA-associated TCR beta chains showed more clonal expansion and lower generation probabilities than non-associated chains that were equally common. According to a later analysis, TCR association rates differed among HLA loci, with DRB1 alleles showing the most associated TCRs and HLA-C alleles showing the fewest. CMV serostatus was the only immune exposure information available for the cohort. Linkage disequilibrium might explain the correlated functional status among segregating V segments, but an unknown experimental factor could not be ruled out. Because counts were too low, roughly 18 rarely observed V segments, including chromosome 9 orphons, were left out of the earlier analysis of approximately 580 of the donors. Most CMV-associated TCR beta chains appeared to be HLA-restricted in a later analysis, and the HLA associations seemed to be driven largely by CMV exposure. A further reported finding was that TCR beta sequences accurately predicted the HLA-A and HLA-B alleles for most subjects in the first cohort. In the study, about 150 TCR beta chains were listed as associated with cytomegalovirus. Most TCR sequences were seen in very few donors, while some public TCRs were found in many individuals. In vitro tests confirmed that a few of the cytomegalovirus-associated TCR beta chains recognize cytomegalovirus antigens. An association between a missense DCLRE1C variant and V-gene and J-gene trimming of TCR beta chains was found in a later genetic analysis and replicated in an independent cohort. At a false discovery rate of 0.05, a later analysis linked about 17,000 TCR beta sequences to specific HLA alleles. In an earlier analysis of roughly 500 of the donors, most TCR beta V segments appeared in productive rearrangements about 90% or about 30% of the time, broadly matching IMGT annotations. The presence/absence analyses assumed that sequencing depth was roughly uniform across donors, and that assumption may not be true. Because some donors lacked HLA typing at each locus, the association tests relied only on the typed subset. Only TCR beta chains were sequenced in this cohort, and the absence of alpha or paired-chain data limited detectable features. Several of the top co-occurrence clusters appeared to be linked to parvovirus B19, influenza, CMV and Epstein-Barr virus, according to a later analysis.

The cohort comprised under 700 healthy bone marrow donors. At the time of sampling, every cohort member was nominally healthy, though immune exposures that went unrecorded were likely present. The donor was CMV seronegative and was included in the group of 352 seronegative cohort members. Every donor gave a peripheral blood sample, and the peripheral blood mononuclear cells from that sample were used for TCR beta sequencing. Genomic DNA extraction from the blood cell samples was performed with the Qiagen DNeasy Blood Extraction Kit. Details on this clone: Which antigen it targets is not known.

The junction shows trimming of 5 bases on V and 4 bases on J, and the gene matches do not reach 7 bases of it. Its CDR3 holds 16 amino acids, cysteine through phenylalanine. The only DNA kept is the CDR3, 48 bases in frame from the first base. CDR1 and CDR2 were assigned from the germline V gene as SGHAT and FQNNGV. The TCR originated in a man aged 40-49 years in good health and CMV-seronegative. The chain is assembled from TRBV11-2 and TRBJ2-1, with TRBD2 matching 11 junction bases. The sample comprised PBMCs. The DNA sequence is TGTGCCAGCAGCCCAGGGAGACTAGCGGGGTACAATGAGCAGTTCTTC. Its protein is CASSPGRLAGYNEQFF.